Listed below are T cell receptor beta chains from one sample, sequenced in a study of shared clonotypes between healthy human individuals. This table comes from immunoSEQ multiplex PCR, and its TCRdb copy is limited to in-frame clones, with some not included. The table has around 2.5 million clones, approximately 93% seen once. The specimen sequenced was naive CD4+ T cells from PBMCs. The receptors derive from a man between 18 and 35 years old in good health. Some clones in this sample may be carry-over from other donors' samples. Both conserved end residues are part of each CDR3. Each record gives: V gene, J gene, clone size, D gene, CDR3 protein, CDR3 DNA. A D gene is named only where the DNA matches it firmly. Clone size is shown for a subset of rows, as once, few, many or a class of expanded clone.

v_call: TRBV4-1; j_call: TRBJ1-2; clone_size: .; d_call: .; cdr3_aa: CASSLAWASTYGYTF; cdr3_nt: TGCGCCAGCAGCCTCGCGTGGGCTTCAACTTATGGCTACACCTTC
v_call: TRBV5-1; j_call: TRBJ1-3; clone_size: .; d_call: .; cdr3_aa: CASSLGRNDRKYF; cdr3_nt: TGCGCCAGCAGCTTGGGAAGAAACGACAGGAAATATTTT
v_call: TRBV30; j_call: TRBJ2-7; clone_size: .; d_call: .; cdr3_aa: CACFRGGGGSYEQYF; cdr3_nt: TGTGCCTGTTTCCGGGGAGGAGGTGGCTCCTACGAGCAGTACTTC
v_call: TRBV4-1; j_call: TRBJ2-3; clone_size: .; d_call: .; cdr3_aa: CASSPWITNLQYF; cdr3_nt: TGCGCCAGCAGCCCTTGGATAACGAATCTGCAGTATTTT
v_call: TRBV10-3; j_call: TRBJ2-1; clone_size: .; d_call: .; cdr3_aa: CAIRGGDHNEQFF; cdr3_nt: TGTGCCATCAGGGGGGGCGACCACAATGAGCAGTTCTTC
v_call: TRBV28; j_call: TRBJ1-6; clone_size: .; d_call: .; cdr3_aa: CASSSAGSSYNSPLHF; cdr3_nt: TGTGCCAGCAGCTCGGCCGGGAGCTCCTATAATTCACCCCTCCACTTT
v_call: TRBV6-6; j_call: TRBJ1-5; clone_size: .; d_call: .; cdr3_aa: CASRQRMEGQPQHF; cdr3_nt: TGTGCCAGCAGGCAAAGGATGGAGGGTCAGCCCCAGCATTTT
v_call: TRBV5-1; j_call: TRBJ2-2; clone_size: .; d_call: TRBD1; cdr3_aa: CASSQGQGVTGELFF; cdr3_nt: TGCGCCAGCAGCCAAGGACAGGGAGTGACCGGGGAGCTGTTTTTT
v_call: TRBV14; j_call: TRBJ2-5; clone_size: .; d_call: TRBD2; cdr3_aa: CASSQWGLAGGETQYF; cdr3_nt: TGTGCCAGCAGCCAATGGGGACTAGCGGGAGGAGAGACCCAGTACTTC
v_call: TRBV27; j_call: TRBJ1-6; clone_size: .; d_call: .; cdr3_aa: CASSSITLNSPLHF; cdr3_nt: TGTGCCAGCAGTTCGATTACACTTAATTCACCCCTCCACTTT
v_call: TRBV5-1; j_call: TRBJ2-1; clone_size: .; d_call: .; cdr3_aa: CASSPLASSYNEQFF; cdr3_nt: TGCGCCAGCAGCCCTCTAGCGTCCTCCTACAATGAGCAGTTCTTC
v_call: TRBV11-2; j_call: TRBJ2-2; clone_size: .; d_call: .; cdr3_aa: CASSPLGAGELFF; cdr3_nt: TGTGCCAGCAGCCCCCTTGGGGCCGGGGAGCTGTTTTTT
v_call: TRBV7-9; j_call: TRBJ2-5; clone_size: .; d_call: TRBD2; cdr3_aa: CASSGGRAGGPQETQYF; cdr3_nt: TGTGCCAGCAGCGGAGGTCGAGCGGGAGGGCCACAAGAGACCCAGTACTTC
v_call: TRBV7-3; j_call: TRBJ2-7; clone_size: .; d_call: .; cdr3_aa: CASSSLGAGYEQYF; cdr3_nt: TGTGCCAGCAGCTCTTTAGGGGCGGGGTACGAGCAGTACTTC
v_call: TRBV9; j_call: TRBJ2-1; clone_size: .; d_call: TRBD2; cdr3_aa: CASNPAGGNWNEQFF; cdr3_nt: TGTGCCAGCAACCCAGCGGGGGGCAATTGGAATGAGCAGTTCTTC
v_call: TRBV7-8; j_call: TRBJ2-5; clone_size: .; d_call: .; cdr3_aa: CASGRGTQYF; cdr3_nt: TGTGCCAGCGGGAGAGGGACCCAGTACTTC
v_call: TRBV19; j_call: TRBJ2-1; clone_size: .; d_call: TRBD2; cdr3_aa: CASSIWAGGIYNEQFF; cdr3_nt: TGTGCCAGTAGTATCTGGGCGGGAGGAATCTACAATGAGCAGTTCTTC
v_call: TRBV5-1; j_call: TRBJ2-1; clone_size: .; d_call: .; cdr3_aa: CASSLAINNEQFF; cdr3_nt: TGCGCCAGCAGCTTGGCAATTAACAATGAGCAGTTCTTC
v_call: TRBV19; j_call: TRBJ2-7; clone_size: .; d_call: TRBD1; cdr3_aa: CASSRDRGLPSYEQYF; cdr3_nt: TGTGCCAGTAGCCGGGACAGGGGACTTCCCTCCTACGAGCAGTACTTC
v_call: TRBV5-6; j_call: TRBJ2-5; clone_size: .; d_call: .; cdr3_aa: CASSLTGPQETQYF; cdr3_nt: TGTGCCAGCAGCTTGACAGGCCCTCAAGAGACCCAGTACTTC
v_call: TRBV7-2; j_call: TRBJ1-5; clone_size: .; d_call: TRBD1; cdr3_aa: CASSRDSGNQPQHF; cdr3_nt: TGTGCCAGCAGCCGGGACAGCGGTAATCAGCCCCAGCATTTT
v_call: TRBV12-5; j_call: TRBJ2-7; clone_size: .; d_call: .; cdr3_aa: CASGLADSYEQYF; cdr3_nt: TGTGCTAGTGGTTTGGCCGACAGTTACGAGCAGTACTTC
v_call: TRBV5-8; j_call: TRBJ1-2; clone_size: once; d_call: .; cdr3_aa: CASGPGVRDTVYTF; cdr3_nt: TGTGCCAGCGGCCCAGGGGTTAGGGATACCGTGTACACCTTC
v_call: TRBV2; j_call: TRBJ2-3; clone_size: once; d_call: .; cdr3_aa: CASSDGNFITDTQYF; cdr3_nt: TGTGCCAGCAGTGATGGTAATTTCATCACAGATACGCAGTATTTT
v_call: TRBV15; j_call: TRBJ1-2; clone_size: .; d_call: .; cdr3_aa: CATSGTPSGYTF; cdr3_nt: TGTGCCACCAGCGGGACCCCGAGTGGCTACACCTTC
v_call: TRBV18; j_call: TRBJ2-7; clone_size: .; d_call: TRBD1; cdr3_aa: CASSKQGTYEQYF; cdr3_nt: TGTGCCAGCTCAAAACAGGGGACCTACGAGCAGTACTTC
v_call: TRBV11-3; j_call: TRBJ2-6; clone_size: once; d_call: TRBD1; cdr3_aa: CASSPGQGATGANVLTF; cdr3_nt: TGTGCCAGCAGCCCGGGACAGGGGGCCACTGGGGCCAACGTCCTGACTTTC
v_call: TRBV7-3; j_call: TRBJ2-5; clone_size: .; d_call: TRBD2; cdr3_aa: CASSLGLAGGTQYF; cdr3_nt: TGTGCCAGCAGCCTGGGACTAGCGGGAGGGACCCAGTACTTC
v_call: TRBV9; j_call: TRBJ2-2; clone_size: .; d_call: .; cdr3_aa: CASSVVAGPVGELFF; cdr3_nt: TGTGCCAGCAGCGTAGTAGCAGGGCCAGTCGGGGAGCTGTTTTTT
v_call: TRBV18; j_call: TRBJ1-1; clone_size: .; d_call: .; cdr3_aa: CASSLTVGLNTEAFF; cdr3_nt: TGTGCCAGCTCCCTGACAGTGGGATTGAACACTGAAGCTTTCTTT
v_call: TRBV5-1; j_call: TRBJ1-3; clone_size: .; d_call: TRBD1; cdr3_aa: CASSLAPGQGTGNTIYF; cdr3_nt: TGCGCCAGCAGCTTGGCCCCGGGACAGGGTACAGGAAACACCATATATTTT
v_call: TRBV27; j_call: TRBJ2-3; clone_size: .; d_call: TRBD2; cdr3_aa: CASSLGGLADTDTQYF; cdr3_nt: TGTGCCAGCAGTTTAGGTGGACTAGCGGACACAGATACGCAGTATTTT
v_call: TRBV27; j_call: TRBJ1-5; clone_size: .; d_call: .; cdr3_aa: CASGTGTGNQGRPQHF; cdr3_nt: TGTGCCAGCGGTACCGGGACCGGTAATCAGGGTCGGCCCCAGCATTTT